Below are 18 T cell receptor beta chains sequenced from a single sample in a study of blood T cell repertoires in COVID-19. Sequencing used immunoSEQ multiplex PCR; TCRdb keeps in-frame clones, though not all of them. Among 55,000 to 70,000 clones listed, about four fifths were seen once. What was sequenced was peripheral blood. The receptors come from a woman aged 80 or older with acute or convalescent COVID-19.

The gene calls are TRBV25-1 and TRBJ1-6; a possible D gene is TRBD1 (5 bases). The CDR3 spans 14 residues. Between the trimmed V and J ends, which lost 1 base and 11 bases, there was a span of 12 bases. The germline CDR1 and CDR2 sequences are MGHDK and SYGVNS. This CDR3 is CASSEFGRATPLHF. CDR3 nucleotide sequence: TGTGCCAGCAGTGAATTTGGCAGGGCTACACCCCTCCACTTT. Combining the CDR3 with reference TRBV25-1 and TRBJ1-6 gives the whole variable domain EADIYQTPRYLVIGTGKKITLECSQTMGHDKMYWYQQDPGMELHLIHYSYGVNSTEKGDLSSESTVSRIRTEHFPLTLESARPSHTSQYLCASSEFGRATPLHFGNGTRLTVT.

The sample holds a few counts of this clone. The rearrangement uses TRBV2 and TRBJ1-1; D call uncertain. The germline V and J ends were trimmed by 5 bases and 6 bases, with 16 bases remaining between them. This CDR3 region has 14 residues. Germline lookup yields CDR1 SNHLY and CDR2 FYNNEI. The CDR3 spells CASSLPRARAEAFF. CDR3 sequence (DNA): TGTGCCAGCAGTCTACCAAGGGCGAGGGCTGAAGCTTTCTTT.

The V and J genes are TRBV9 and TRBJ2-3; D may be TRBD2 (7 bases). The germline V gene encodes CDR1 SGDLS and CDR2 YYNGEE. The CDR3 is 16 residues long. Between the trimmed V and J ends, which lost 1 base and 2 bases, there was a span of 14 bases. CDR3 nucleotides: TGTGCCAGCAGCGTAATGGGGGGGGCTGACACAGATACGCAGTATTTT. This codes for CASSVMGGADTDTQYF.

The chain carries TRBV30 and TRBJ1-1; TRBD1 matches at 8 bases. The V gene's germline CDR1 is GTSNPN and CDR2 SVGIG (reference sequence). Unmatched junction bases numbered 10, after V lost 8 bases and J lost 8 bases. The CDR3 runs to 12 residues. The CDR3 nucleotides are TGTGCCATGACAGGGGCGAGGGTAGAAGCTTTCTTT. It codes for CAMTGARVEAFF.

The rearrangement uses TRBV2 and TRBJ2-1; perhaps TRBD1 as D (6 bases). Trimming cost V 6 bases and J 14 bases, with 14 bases left between them. Looked up from germline, CDR1 is SNHLY and CDR2 is FYNNEI. There are 11 residues in the CDR3. The CDR3 DNA reads TGTGCCAGCAGGCCAACAGGGTTAGAGTTCTTC. Translating it yields CASRPTGLEFF.

In this sample, this clone turned up a few times. The chain carries TRBV3-1 (or the pseudogene TRBV3-2) and TRBJ1-3; the D is unclear. CDR1 LGHDT and CDR2 YNNKEL come from the germline V gene (reference sequence). V was cut by 4 bases and J by 0 bases, with 13 bases left in between. CDR3 length: 16 amino acids. CDR3 sequence reads: CASSRVGVTSGNTIYF. In DNA form, the CDR3 reads TGTGCCAGCAGCCGAGTGGGCGTGACCTCTGGAAACACCATATATTTT.

CDR3 amino acids: CASSNTRVLSLSYEQYF. The CDR3, as DNA: TGTGCCAGTAGTAATACCAGGGTATTGTCCCTCTCCTACGAGCAGTACTTC. The chain is built from TRBV19 and TRBJ2-7; possible D gene TRBD1, 5 bases. The CDR3 consists of 17 residues. CDR1 and CDR2 (germline): LNHDA, SQIVND (reference sequence). The V end lost 4 bases, the J end lost 0 bases, and 19 bases lay between the germline ends.

This clone has ten or more counts. CDR3: CASSSWAATNEKLFF. DNA for the CDR3: TGTGCCAGCAGCTCCTGGGCTGCAACTAATGAAAAACTGTTTTTT. This chain joins TRBV5-4 and TRBJ1-4; D remains unclear. V lost 3 bases and J lost 0, with 9 bases in between. The germline V gene has CDR1 SGHNT and CDR2 YYREEE (reference sequence). This CDR3 has 15 amino acids.

V is TRBV3-1 (or the pseudogene TRBV3-2) and J is TRBJ1-1, with D possibly matching TRBD1 (6 bases). The CDR3 contains 14 residues. Germline CDR1 reads LGHDT; CDR2 reads YNNKEL (reference sequence). V lost 3 bases, J lost 4 bases, and 12 bases lay in between. As DNA, the CDR3 is TGTGCCAGCAGCCAGCAGCAGGGGTCCACTGAAGCTTTCTTT. It encodes CASSQQQGSTEAFF.

The CDR3 is CASSSPGQLITEYF. In DNA form, the CDR3 reads TGTGCCAGCAGTTCCCCGGGACAGCTGATTACGGAGTACTTC. V and J are TRBV2 and TRBJ2-7; TRBD1 aligns across 7 bases. CDR3 length: 14 amino acids. The germline gives CDR1 SNHLY, CDR2 FYNNEI. V shed 5 bases, J shed 11 bases, and the junction held 15 bases outside the gene matches.

The rearrangement joins TRBV6-5 to TRBJ2-5; TRBD1 agrees at 7 bases. The ends lost 2 bases at V and 3 bases at J; junction bases unmatched: 0. Germline CDR1 is MNHEY and CDR2 is SVGAGI. The CDR3 covers 13 residues. CDR3 residues: CASSYDREETQYF. DNA for the CDR3: TGTGCCAGCAGTTACGACAGGGAAGAGACCCAGTACTTC.

This sequence joins TRBV6-4 and TRBJ1-2, with 12 bases identical to TRBD1. CDR1 and CDR2 from the germline V gene are MRHNA and SNTAGT. There are 14 residues in the CDR3. The junction had 6 bases not matched to a gene; V was cut back by 6 bases and J by 7 bases. The CDR3 is CASSLGTGGGGYTF. Here the CDR3 DNA reads TGTGCCAGCAGCCTTGGGACAGGGGGCGGTGGCTACACCTTC.

This clone was found a few times. The chain joins TRBV11-2 to TRBJ1-1, with no clear D. Per germline, CDR1 SGHAT and CDR2 FQNNGV. This CDR3 contains 13 residues. The V end was cut by 2 bases, the J end by 1 base, with 5 bases between. This CDR3 is CASSLIGNTEAFF. The DNA of the CDR3 is TGTGCCAGCAGCTTAATCGGGAACACTGAAGCTTTCTTT. Using reference TRBV11-2 and TRBJ1-1 for the parts outside the CDR3, the full variable domain is EAGVAQSPRYKIIEKRQSVAFWCNPISGHATLYWYQQILGQGPKLLIQFQNNGVVDDSQLPKDRFSAERLKGVDSTLKIQPAKLEDSAVYLCASSLIGNTEAFFGQGTRLTVV.

The chain combines TRBV9 with TRBJ2-1; 7 bases agree with TRBD1. V dropped 4 bases and J dropped 3; count of bases not matched to a gene: 7. The length of the CDR3 is 15 residues. Germline lookup yields CDR1 SGDLS and CDR2 YYNGEE. In nucleotides, the CDR3 is TGTGCCAGCAGCTACCGGGCAGGGGGCTACAATGAGCAGTTCTTC. Translated, it gives CASSYRAGGYNEQFF.

The CDR3 nucleotides read TGTGCCACCAGCCCGGACTTCCAAGAGACCCAGTACTTC. It encodes CATSPDFQETQYF. The chain uses TRBV15 and TRBJ2-5; weak D call: TRBD2 (5 bases). This CDR3 has 13 amino acids. The V end was cut by 5 bases, the J end by 1 base, with 8 bases between. Germline V CDR1 and CDR2: LNHNV, YYDKDF (reference sequence).

This clone has at least ten counts. The chain joins TRBV30 to TRBJ2-7, with TRBD1 matching 12 bases. With V trimmed by 0 bases and J by 7 bases, 7 bases remained unmatched. Looked up from germline, CDR1 is GTSNPN and CDR2 is SVGIG (reference sequence). This CDR3 spans 15 amino acids. CDR3 sequence reads: CAWSVGGTGGSEQYF. Written as DNA, the CDR3 is TGTGCCTGGAGTGTAGGGGGGACAGGGGGCAGTGAGCAGTACTTC.

The chain joins TRBV2 to TRBJ2-2, with TRBD1 matching over 8 bases. The length of the CDR3 is 15 residues. J gave up 4 bases and V 4 bases, and 5 bases lay outside the gene matches. CDR1 and CDR2 from the germline V gene are SNHLY and FYNNEI. The CDR3 loop reads CASSVGQGVTGELFF. CDR3 nucleotide sequence: TGTGCCAGCAGTGTCGGACAGGGTGTCACCGGGGAGCTGTTTTTT.

Only one count was recorded for this clone. V gene TRBV19 combines with J gene TRBJ1-2; TRBD1 agrees at 7 bases. V lost 3 bases, J lost 4 bases, and 5 bases stayed unmatched. Germline loops: CDR1 LNHDA, CDR2 SQIVND (reference sequence). The CDR3 length is 14 residues. The CDR3 is CASSMEGAVYGYTF. DNA for the CDR3: TGTGCCAGTAGTATGGAGGGGGCCGTCTATGGCTACACCTTC.